One sample yielded the 18 T cell receptor beta chains listed below, sequenced in a study of regulatory T cells in long-lasting Graves disease. Time point here: newly diagnosed GD, antithyroid drugs for less than 3 months. PBMCs were the source of the RNA used for TCR sequencing. TCR beta libraries were built with iRepertoire HTBI primers and Arm-PCR of CDR3 regions. TCRdb independently ran MiXCR on the multiplex PCR reads; one entry per CDR3 protein. This sample has a few hundred thousand distinct CDR3 sequences, with 15% found just once. In addition, the sample was reused for a study of T cells in Graves' hyperthyroidism and ophthalmopathy.

The sample consisted of peripheral blood mononuclear cells (PBMCs), taken at new diagnosis, from a patient treated with antithyroid drugs. Receptors originate from a woman between 40 and 50 years old with Graves disease.

There are a few counts of this clonotype. The chain joins TRBV28 to TRBJ2-7, with D tentatively TRBD2 (5 bases). Trimming left V 3 bases short and J 3 bases short, with 12 bases between. Germline V gene sequence: CDR1 MDHEN, CDR2 SYDVKM. The CDR3 runs 14 residues. CDR3 nucleotides: TGTGCCAGCAGTTTTGTGACGGGGTACTACGAGCAGTACTTC. The encoded protein is CASSFVTGYYEQYF.

The table lists this clonotype with a few counts. This chain connects TRBV6-2 or TRBV6-3 to TRBJ1-2, with 7 bases aligning to TRBD1. This CDR3 is built from 12 residues. Trimming cost V 7 bases and J 6 bases; bases outside gene matches: 5. In germline, CDR1 is MNHEY, CDR2 SVGEGT. DNA of the CDR3: TGTGCCAGCATTGGGACAGAGAATGGCTACACCTTC. Translation: CASIGTENGYTF.

This clonotype was counted only a few times. One base away lies a much larger clone, so this may be a sequencing read error. The CDR3 nucleotides are TGTGCCAGCAACTTCAGTCCGGGACAGGCCGCCTACGAGCAGTACTTC. Translating gives CASNFSPGQAAYEQYF. The chain couples TRBV11-2 to TRBJ2-7, with TRBD1 identical over 8 bases. Germline V gene lookup returns CDR1 SGHAT and CDR2 FQNNGV. CDR3 length equals 16 residues. J gave up 2 bases and V 7 bases, and 13 bases lay outside the gene matches.

This clonotype occurred many times. This chain uses TRBV5-1 with TRBJ2-1, with 10 bases fitting TRBD2. J was trimmed by 7 bases and V by 0 bases; bases with no gene match: 16. Germline CDR1 reads SGHRS; CDR2 reads YFSETQ. The CDR3 consists of 19 residues. CDR3: CASSLGSGLSGRAWNEQFF. The CDR3 region has the DNA TGCGCCAGCAGCTTGGGGTCGGGATTAAGCGGGAGGGCCTGGAATGAGCAGTTCTTC.

V is TRBV4-1 and J is TRBJ1-1; no reliable D call. The CDR3 spans 12 residues. The germline V and J ends were trimmed by 1 base and 9 bases, with 9 bases remaining between them. Germline assignment: CDR1 MGHRA and CDR2 YSYEKL. As DNA, the CDR3 is TGCGCCAGCAGCCAAGTAGGAGAGCAAGCTTTCTTT. Translating it yields CASSQVGEQAFF.

In its sample, this clonotype was seen many times. This chain connects TRBV28 to TRBJ1-4; 7 nucleotides line up with TRBD1. CDR3 size: 15 residues. Trimming removed 5 bases from V and 6 bases from J; junction bases left unmatched: 9. Germline CDR1 and CDR2: MDHEN and SYDVKM. The CDR3 nucleotides are TGTGCCAGCAGTACGGGACAGCCGCCGTATGAAAAACTGTTTTTT. Translation gives CASSTGQPPYEKLFF.

This clonotype appeared many times. The chain employs TRBV19 and TRBJ1-1; D might be TRBD1 (6 bases). The CDR3 sequence is 16 residues long. V was cut by 2 bases and J by 2 bases, with 15 bases left in between. Germline CDR1 is LNHDA and CDR2 is SQIVND (reference sequence). The CDR3 coding sequence is TGTGCCAGTAGTATACGGGGGGGACATCGAAACACTGAAGCTTTCTTT. Amino acids: CASSIRGGHRNTEAFF.

Worth noting for this clonotype: With a much larger clone just one base away, this may be a read error. The chain links TRBV6-1 to TRBJ2-1; 7 bases are a match to TRBD2. The germline V gene encodes CDR1 MNHNS and CDR2 SASEGT. The ends lost 7 bases at V and 7 bases at J; junction bases unmatched: 4. The CDR3 runs 12 residues. The CDR3 sequence: CASTTGGNEQFF. The CDR3 coding sequence is TGTGCCAGCACCACGGGGGGAAATGAGCAGTTCTTC.

This chain connects TRBV4-1 to TRBJ2-5; D possibly matches TRBD1 or TRBD2 (5 bases each). V lost 1 base and J lost 1, with 10 bases in between. The CDR3 sequence is 15 residues long. Germline V lookup: CDR1 MGHRA, CDR2 YSYEKL. The CDR3 here is CASSQGGGFQETQYF. CDR3 sequence (DNA): TGCGCCAGCAGCCAAGGGGGCGGGTTCCAAGAGACCCAGTACTTC.

This clonotype was detected ten times or more. The chain couples TRBV19 to TRBJ1-2; 10 nucleotides match TRBD1. The V and J ends lost 8 bases and 5 bases, in that order; junction bases with no gene match: 5. The CDR3 is 13 residues long. Germline lookup yields CDR1 LNHDA and CDR2 SQIVND (reference sequence). The CDR3 protein is CASADRGRYGYTF. CDR3 coding DNA: TGTGCCAGTGCTGACAGGGGGCGGTATGGCTACACCTTC.

This clonotype was detected ten times or more. The J gene is TRBJ1-1, the V gene TRBV7-9, with D possibly TRBD1 on 6 matching bases. The germline V gene encodes CDR1 SEHNR and CDR2 FQNEAQ (reference sequence). The CDR3 has 13 residues. Trimming took off 5 bases at V and 3 bases at J, with 10 bases between the two ends. CDR3 amino acids: CASSLGTHTEAFF. The CDR3 DNA follows: TGTGCCAGCAGCCTGGGGACACACACTGAAGCTTTCTTT.

A note on this clonotype: A single base separates this from a much larger clone, so it may be a read error. The CDR3 end shows no conserved phenylalanine or tryptophan, and so a read error is likely. The V call is TRBV7-8, the J call TRBJ2-3; D remains ambiguous. CDR3 length: 13 residues. The V gene lost 4 bases and the J gene lost 2 bases, with 7 bases spanning the gap. Germline-derived CDR1 and CDR2 are SGHVS and FQNEAQ. The CDR3 is CASSWSDTDTQYL. DNA of the CDR3: TGTGCCAGCAGCTGGTCGGACACAGATACGCAGTATCTT.

This clonotype was observed a few times. V and J are TRBV27 and TRBJ2-2; TRBD2 aligns across 7 bases. This CDR3 has 16 amino acids. V was clipped by 2 bases and J by 5 bases; unmatched bases: 8. In germline, CDR1 is MNHEY, CDR2 SMNVEV (reference sequence). The CDR3 spells CASSLSGEGRTGELFF. DNA for the CDR3: TGTGCCAGCAGTTTAAGTGGGGAGGGGCGGACCGGGGAGCTGTTTTTT.

Ten or more counts support this clonotype. The chain joins TRBV6-2 or TRBV6-3 to TRBJ1-5; the D is unclear. V was pared by 3 bases and J by 2 bases, with 11 bases between. The CDR3 has 15 residues. CDR1 and CDR2 from the germline V gene are MNHEY and SVGEGT. CDR3: CASSYKGGGNQPQHF. The CDR3 nucleotides read TGTGCCAGCAGTTATAAGGGAGGAGGCAATCAGCCCCAGCATTTT.

Ten or more counts support this clonotype. The CDR3 spells CASSPSRLSSYEQYF. The CDR3 region has the DNA TGTGCCAGCAGCCCTTCGCGACTGAGCTCCTACGAGCAGTACTTC. The chain combines TRBV11-3 with TRBJ2-7; D remains unclear. CDR1 is SGHNT, CDR2 YENEEA, per germline. This CDR3 region has 15 residues. The V end was cut by 5 bases, the J end by 0 bases, with 14 bases between. The full variable domain, rest sourced from reference TRBV11-3 and TRBJ2-7, is EAGVVQSPRYKIIEKKQPVAFWCNPISGHNTLYWYLQNLGQGPELLIRYENEEAVDDSQLPKDRFSAERLKGVDSTLKIQPAELGDSAVYLCASSPSRLSSYEQYFGPGTRLTVT.

This clonotype was detected ten times or more. The chain combines TRBV12-5 with TRBJ2-5, with a tentative D call TRBD1 (6 bases). The CDR3 covers 15 residues. Per the germline V gene, CDR1 is LGHNT and CDR2 is FRNRAP. With 2 bases removed from V and 5 bases from J, the gap between germline ends came to 15 bases. The CDR3 DNA sequence: TGTGCTAGTGGTTTGAATAGGGGGTTAATGGAGACCCAGTACTTC. Its translation is CASGLNRGLMETQYF.

This clonotype has just a few counts. The J gene is TRBJ2-3, the V gene TRBV10-1; 9 bases fit TRBD2. Germline V gene lookup returns CDR1 WNHNN and CDR2 SYGVQD (reference sequence). This CDR3 has 15 amino acids. V trimming: 3 bases; J trimming: 4 bases; junction bases outside the gene matches: 5. The CDR3 loop reads CASSEGGREADTQYF. The CDR3 bases are TGCGCCAGCAGTGAAGGCGGGAGGGAGGCAGATACGCAGTATTTT.

This clonotype showed up many times. The rearrangement links TRBV5-1 to TRBJ2-3; D is uncertain. In germline, CDR1 is SGHRS, CDR2 YFSETQ. This CDR3 region has 14 residues. Trimming removed 3 bases from V and 4 bases from J, with 12 bases in between. In DNA form, the CDR3 reads TGCGCCAGCAGCTCCGGCAGGATCGCAGATACGCAGTATTTT. It yields the protein CASSSGRIADTQYF.